This TCR beta chain was sequenced in a study of blood T cell repertoires in COVID-19. Produced via immunoSEQ multiplex PCR; TCRdb's table is partial and in-frame only. The sample lists approximately 300,000 clones; about 82% were seen once. The CDR3 extends over 14 amino acids. V lost 2 bases to trimming and J lost 0 bases, with 6 bases between them. Germline V gene data show CDR1 as SGHTA and CDR2 as FQGNSA. Sequenced material: peripheral blood. The clonotype was recovered from a woman between 45 and 60 years old with acute or convalescent COVID-19. The chain uses TRBV7-2 and TRBJ2-3; the D gene is possibly TRBD2 (5 bases). The CDR3, as DNA: TGTGCCAGCAGCTTAACGGGGAGCACAGATACGCAGTATTTT. Its protein is CASSLTGSTDTQYF. Together with reference TRBV7-2 and TRBJ2-3, the CDR3 gives the full variable domain: GAGVSQSPSNKVTEKGKDVELRCDPISGHTALYWYRQSLGQGLEFLIYFQGNSAPDKSGLPSDRFSAERTGGSVSTLTIQRTQQEDSAVYLCASSLTGSTDTQYFGPGTRLTVL.